Below are 12 T cell receptor beta chains sequenced from a single sample in a study of cytomegalovirus exposure and HLA in healthy donors. The PCR used 60 Vbeta and 13 Jbeta primers. The repertoire was sequenced with immunoSEQ multiplex PCR; TCRdb's copy has only in-frame clones and lacks some. In the table there are over 85,000 clones, approximately 69% of which are singletons. The source material was PBMCs. These receptors originate from a female donor in good health and CMV-seronegative.

This clone was detected once. The CDR3 here is CASSPEGRGNNEKLFF. CDR3 nucleotide sequence: TGTGCCAGCTCACCAGAAGGGCGGGGAAATAATGAAAAACTGTTTTTT. J is TRBJ1-4 and V is TRBV18, with D unresolved. Germline CDR1 and CDR2: KGHSH and LQKENI. V was trimmed by 2 bases and J by 4 bases, leaving 14 bases between them. CDR3 length: 16 amino acids.

This chain links TRBV2 with TRBJ2-7, with D perhaps matching TRBD2 (6 bases). Trimming stripped 2 bases from V and 4 bases from J, with 15 bases between. Germline-derived CDR1 and CDR2 are SNHLY and FYNNEI. This CDR3 is 15 amino acids long. The CDR3 loop reads CASSEWVAEDYEQYF. In DNA, the CDR3 is TGTGCCAGCAGTGAATGGGTAGCGGAGGATTACGAGCAGTACTTC.

The chain carries TRBV18 and TRBJ2-2, with D tentatively TRBD2 (5 bases). The germline V and J ends were trimmed by 2 bases and 4 bases, with 5 bases remaining between them. Germline CDR1 KGHSH, CDR2 LQKENI. The CDR3 sequence is 13 residues long. The CDR3 coding sequence is TGTGCCAGCTCACCAGCGGGCACCGGGGAGCTGTTTTTT. It encodes CASSPAGTGELFF.

CDR3 sequence reads: CASSYTTGGEQFF. CDR3 nucleotide sequence: TGTGCCAGCAGCTATACTACAGGGGGTGAGCAGTTCTTC. The V gene is TRBV11-2, the J gene TRBJ2-1, with 8 positions matching TRBD1. Germline loops: CDR1 SGHAT, CDR2 FQNNGV. J lost 9 bases, V lost 4 bases, and 5 bases had no gene match. CDR3 length: 13 amino acids.

This chain links TRBV9 with TRBJ2-1; D is uncertain. Trimming removed 3 bases from V and 8 bases from J, with 6 bases in between. This CDR3 is built from 11 residues. CDR1 and CDR2 from the germline V gene are SGDLS and YYNGEE. CDR3 coding DNA: TGTGCCAGCAGCGCCTTAGATGAGCAGTTCTTC. This sequence encodes CASSALDEQFF.

The CDR3 DNA reads as TGCGCCAGCAGCCCCGGGGTAGCGGGAGGTGCCACCGGGGAGCTGTTTTTT. Translated, it gives CASSPGVAGGATGELFF. This sequence joins TRBV5-1 and TRBJ2-2; 10 bases are a match to TRBD2. Germline V CDR1 and CDR2: SGHRS, YFSETQ. The CDR3 is 17 amino acids. After removal of 4 bases from V and 4 bases from J, the junction contained 10 bases not matched to a gene.

The chain carries TRBV28 and TRBJ2-1; TRBD2 aligns across 12 bases. The CDR3 totals 16 residues. CDR1 is MDHEN and CDR2 is SYDVKM in the germline V gene. V shed 1 base and J 8 bases; nucleotides not matched to a gene: 6. In DNA form, the CDR3 reads TGTGCCAGCAGTTTATACCTAGCGGGAGGGTCCCATGAGCAGTTCTTC. Encoded protein: CASSLYLAGGSHEQFF.

This rearrangement joins TRBV5-4 to TRBJ2-7, with TRBD2 identical over 7 bases. V shed 4 bases, J shed 4 bases, and the junction held 2 bases outside the gene matches. This CDR3 contains 12 residues. CDR1 is SGHNT, CDR2 YYREEE, per germline (reference sequence). The DNA for the CDR3 is TGTGCCAGCAGCCCGGGGGGTTACGAGCAGTACTTC. This gives the protein CASSPGGYEQYF.

The chain has TRBV11-2 and TRBJ1-1, with a weak D call TRBD1 (5 bases). Trimming took off 4 bases at V and 3 bases at J, with 9 bases between the two ends. CDR3 length equals 13 residues. CDR1 is SGHAT and CDR2 is FQNNGV in the germline V gene. CDR3 sequence: CASSYQGYTEAFF. As DNA, the CDR3 is TGTGCCAGCAGCTACCAGGGTTACACTGAAGCTTTCTTT.

The gene calls are TRBV6-1 and TRBJ2-5; D gene ambiguous. Germline CDR1 reads MNHNS; CDR2 reads SASEGT. The CDR3 is 12 residues long. V dropped 4 bases and J dropped 7 bases, with 10 bases sitting between them. CDR3 amino acids: CASSVTRVTQYF. DNA for the CDR3: TGTGCCAGCAGTGTTACACGGGTGACCCAGTACTTC.

Here the CDR3 reads CASRSGRALTEQYF. The DNA for the CDR3 is TGTGCCAGCAGGAGCGGGAGGGCCCTGACCGAGCAGTACTTC. The chain links TRBV6-6 to TRBJ2-7; 10 bases are a match to TRBD2. CDR1 is MNHNY, CDR2 SVGAGI, per germline (reference sequence). V lost 6 bases, J lost 6 bases, and 8 bases stayed unmatched. CDR3 length: 14 residues.

J is TRBJ2-3 and V is TRBV27; no definite D call. This CDR3 contains 14 residues. The germline gives CDR1 MNHEY, CDR2 SMNVEV (reference sequence). V lost 5 bases, J lost 9 bases, and 18 bases lay in between. CDR3 region: CASSPSPTFLTQYF. The CDR3 DNA follows: TGTGCCAGCAGTCCCTCCCCGACATTCTTGACGCAGTATTTT.